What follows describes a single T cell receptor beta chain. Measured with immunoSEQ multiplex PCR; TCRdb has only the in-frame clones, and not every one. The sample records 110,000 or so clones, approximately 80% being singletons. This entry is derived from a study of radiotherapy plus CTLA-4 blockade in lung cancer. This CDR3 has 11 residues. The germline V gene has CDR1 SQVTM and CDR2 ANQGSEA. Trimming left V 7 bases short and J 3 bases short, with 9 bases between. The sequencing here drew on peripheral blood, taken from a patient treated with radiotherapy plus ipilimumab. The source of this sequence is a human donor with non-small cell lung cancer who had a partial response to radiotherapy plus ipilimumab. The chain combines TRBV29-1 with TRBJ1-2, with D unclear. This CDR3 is CSASRDYGYTF. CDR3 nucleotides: TGCAGCGCCTCGAGGGACTATGGCTACACCTTC. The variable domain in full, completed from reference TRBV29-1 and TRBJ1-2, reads SAVISQKPSRDICQRGTSLTIQCQVDSQVTMMFWYRQQPGQSLTLIATANQGSEATYESGFVIDKFPISRPNLTFSTLTVSNMSPEDSSIYLCSASRDYGYTFGSGTRLTVV.